These 21 T cell receptor beta chains were sequenced from one sample in a study of cytomegalovirus exposure and HLA in healthy donors. PCR amplification relied on 60 Vbeta primers (plus 13 Jbeta primers). TCRdb's copy holds only in-frame clones and misses some; the assay was immunoSEQ multiplex PCR. The sample has approximately 150,000 clones; 65% to 80% are singletons. Sequenced input: PBMCs. These receptors all come from a middle-aged man in good health and CMV-seronegative.

This rearrangement joins TRBV6-5 to TRBJ1-2, with 9 bases matching TRBD1. Per the germline V gene, CDR1 is MNHEY and CDR2 is SVGAGI. CDR3 length: 15 residues. Unmatched junction bases numbered 9, after V lost 5 bases and J lost 5 bases. DNA of the CDR3: TGTGCCAGCAGTAAGGGACAGGGCCTCTTTTATGGCTACACCTTC. It yields the protein CASSKGQGLFYGYTF.

This chain links TRBV6-5 with TRBJ2-7; a possible D gene is TRBD2 (7 bases). CDR1 and CDR2 (germline): MNHEY, SVGAGI. Trimming left V 5 bases short and J 5 bases short, with 19 bases between. The CDR3 loop spans 15 amino acids. The CDR3 here is CASSPGLGGPDEQYF. The CDR3 region has the DNA TGTGCCAGCAGTCCCGGGCTGGGGGGGCCCGACGAGCAGTACTTC.

The chain joins TRBV7-2 to TRBJ1-5; TRBD1 aligns across 7 bases. The CDR3 covers 14 residues. V lost 5 bases and J lost 6; bases outside the gene matches: 7. Germline loops: CDR1 SGHTA, CDR2 FQGNSA. The CDR3 spells CASSRQGLGQPQHF. CDR3 nucleotides: TGTGCCAGCAGCCGACAGGGTTTGGGTCAGCCCCAGCATTTT.

The rearrangement uses TRBV7-3 and TRBJ2-1; tentatively, D is TRBD1 (6 bases). Germline V gene sequence: CDR1 SGHTA, CDR2 FQGTGA. The CDR3 totals 15 residues. The V end was cut by 5 bases, the J end by 3 bases, with 14 bases between. As DNA, the CDR3 is TGTGCCAGCAGCATCTACAGGGTAGGCTACAATGAGCAGTTCTTC. Protein product: CASSIYRVGYNEQFF.

Comment on this clone: Compared with germline, one end of the junction differs, possibly owing to a read error. The gene calls are TRBV7-7 and TRBJ2-5; TRBD1 matches 7 bases. Looked up from germline, CDR1 is SSHAT and CDR2 is FNYEAQ (reference sequence). This CDR3 comprises 14 residues. CDR3 sequence reads: CASSSDRVGETQYF. The DNA for the CDR3 is TGTGCTAGCAGCTCCGACAGGGTGGGAGAGACCCAGTACTTC.

In this sample, this clone turned up a few times. This chain joins TRBV6-4 and TRBJ2-5; a weak D match, TRBD2 (5 bases). V shed 6 bases and J shed 2 bases, with 10 bases lying between them. The CDR3 runs 13 residues. The germline V gene encodes CDR1 MRHNA and CDR2 SNTAGT. For the CDR3, the DNA is TGTGCCAGCAGCCCGGACTCTCAAGAGACCCAGTACTTC. Residues: CASSPDSQETQYF.

The chain recombines TRBV6-6 with TRBJ1-1; no firm D call. This CDR3 spans 12 amino acids. CDR1 is MNHNY and CDR2 is SVGAGI in the germline V gene (reference sequence). Trimming removed 4 bases from V and 8 bases from J, with 11 bases in between. In nucleotides, the CDR3 is TGTGCCAGCAGTTCGTCTGCAGTAGAAGCTTTCTTT. Its protein is CASSSSAVEAFF.

This chain connects TRBV4-1 to TRBJ1-2, with D perhaps TRBD1 (6 bases). V lost 1 base and J 0 bases, leaving 12 bases between the germline ends. Germline-derived CDR1 and CDR2 are MGHRA and YSYEKL. The CDR3 consists of 16 residues. DNA for the CDR3: TGCGCCAGCAGCCAAGTGATGGCAGGGGCTAACTATGGCTACACCTTC. Translating gives CASSQVMAGANYGYTF.

The CDR3 nucleotides are TGTGCCAGCAGTGATGGGGCATCCAATCAGCCCCAGCATTTT. It codes for CASSDGASNQPQHF. The genes are TRBV2 and TRBJ1-5, with a tentative D call TRBD1 (5 bases). Per germline, CDR1 SNHLY and CDR2 FYNNEI. The CDR3 totals 14 residues. V was shortened by 3 bases and J by 3 bases, with 9 bases between the two germline ends.

A few counts support this clone. This sequence joins TRBV30 and TRBJ2-1; 9 bases are shared with TRBD2. CDR3 size: 13 residues. J gave up 9 bases and V 0 bases, and 3 bases lay outside the gene matches. Per the germline V gene, CDR1 is GTSNPN and CDR2 is SVGIG (reference sequence). The CDR3 region is CAWSVLAGIEQFF. The CDR3 DNA reads as TGTGCCTGGAGTGTTCTAGCGGGGATTGAGCAGTTCTTC.

V and J are TRBV14 and TRBJ2-1; 9 bases line up with TRBD1. Trimming cost V 4 bases and J 3 bases; bases outside gene matches: 4. This CDR3 has 15 amino acids. The germline CDR1 and CDR2 sequences are SGHDN and FVKESK. The CDR3 DNA reads as TGTGCCAGCAGCCGCCGGGACAGGGTCTACAATGAGCAGTTCTTC. Translating gives CASSRRDRVYNEQFF.

The chain combines TRBV6-1 with TRBJ2-7, with D perhaps TRBD1 (6 bases). The germline V gene has CDR1 MNHNS and CDR2 SASEGT. Trimming took off 4 bases at V and 4 bases at J, with 14 bases between the two ends. There are 14 residues in the CDR3. CDR3 sequence reads: CASSAQGRLYEQYF. The CDR3 DNA reads TGTGCCAGCAGTGCGCAGGGGCGACTTTACGAGCAGTACTTC.

The J gene is TRBJ1-2, the V gene TRBV20-1; TRBD1 is a possible D gene (6 bases). The CDR3 runs 10 residues. With 6 bases removed from V and 8 bases from J, the gap between germline ends came to 10 bases. In germline, CDR1 is DFQATT, CDR2 SNEGSKA (reference sequence). The CDR3 DNA reads as TGCAGTGCACCAGGGGTCGGCTACACCTTC. Its translation: CSAPGVGYTF.

The genes are TRBV10-3 and TRBJ1-1, with D possibly matching TRBD1 (5 bases). V shed 6 bases and J shed 4 bases, with 18 bases lying between them. The CDR3 runs to 15 residues. Germline CDR1 is ENHRY and CDR2 is SYGVKD. Here the CDR3 DNA reads TGTGCCATCAGGGCCAAATCAGGGATCGGCACTGAAGCTTTCTTT. This sequence encodes CAIRAKSGIGTEAFF.

The chain combines TRBV21-1 with TRBJ2-7; TRBD1, as called in the table, went unchecked against the DNA. TRBV21-1 is recorded as a pseudogene. The CDR3 runs to 14 residues. In DNA form, the CDR3 reads TGTGCCAGCAGCAAAGAGGGCAGGACAGGGGAGAGATACTTC. It is translated as CASSKEGRTGERYF.

The chain joins TRBV14 to TRBJ1-6, with no clear D. CDR1 is SGHDN, CDR2 FVKESK, per germline. The CDR3 covers 12 residues. V was cut by 0 bases and J by 9 bases, with 3 bases left in between. The CDR3 protein is CASSQDFSPLHF. The CDR3 DNA sequence: TGTGCCAGCAGCCAAGACTTTTCACCCCTCCACTTT.

Concerning this clone itself: The same CDR3 arises from other DNA sequences in this sample as well. The rearrangement joins TRBV5-1 to TRBJ1-5; D remains unclear. The CDR3 extends over 15 amino acids. V was pared by 0 bases and J by 0 bases, with 7 bases between. Germline CDR1 SGHRS, CDR2 YFSETQ. The CDR3 region has the DNA TGCGCCAGCAGCTTGGCCGGTTATAGCAATCAGCCCCAGCATTTT. Amino acid sequence: CASSLAGYSNQPQHF.

The CDR3 coding sequence is TGTGCCAGCAGCTCAGACAGGGGAGCCTTACATGAAAAACTGTTTTTT. Amino acids: CASSSDRGALHEKLFF. The chain is built from TRBV7-9 and TRBJ1-4; the match to TRBD1 covers 8 bases. This CDR3 has 16 amino acids. V was pared by 4 bases and J by 6 bases, with 10 bases of the junction left unmatched. The germline CDR1 and CDR2 sequences are SEHNR and FQNEAQ (reference sequence).

The rearrangement uses TRBV4-1 and TRBJ1-6, with 7 bases identical to TRBD1. CDR1 and CDR2 from the germline V gene are MGHRA and YSYEKL. This CDR3 has 18 residues. V shed 2 bases and J 8 bases; nucleotides not matched to a gene: 15. CDR3 DNA: TGCGCCAGCAGCCAATACGCCCAACTTACAGGGACAGATTCACCCCTCCACTTT. This encodes CASSQYAQLTGTDSPLHF.

The chain carries TRBV30 and TRBJ2-7; 7 bases align to TRBD2. Germline CDR1 is GTSNPN and CDR2 is SVGIG (reference sequence). The CDR3 has 14 residues. J lost 6 bases, V lost 2 bases, and 10 bases had no gene match. CDR3 DNA sequence: TGTGCCTGGAGTTTCCTCAGACGGGGGGTCGAGCAGTACTTC. Its protein is CAWSFLRRGVEQYF. The full variable domain, its missing parts supplied by reference TRBV30 and TRBJ2-7, is SQTIHQWPATLVQPVGSPLSLECTVEGTSNPNLYWYRQAAGRGLQLLFYSVGIGQISSEVPQNLSASRPQDRQFILSSKKLLLSDSGFYLCAWSFLRRGVEQYFGPGTRLTVT.

This rearrangement joins TRBV27 to TRBJ1-2; no definite D call. Per germline, CDR1 MNHEY and CDR2 SMNVEV (reference sequence). Trimming shortened V by 4 bases and J by 2 bases, and 11 bases separated the two germline ends. The CDR3 is 14 amino acids. The CDR3: CASSSGRVNYGYTF. CDR3 sequence (DNA): TGTGCCAGCAGTTCGGGGAGAGTGAACTATGGCTACACCTTC.